Presented here are 30 T cell receptor beta chains from one specimen sequenced in a study of cytomegalovirus exposure and HLA in healthy donors. 60 Vbeta and 13 Jbeta primers were used in PCR. Sequencing was performed with immunoSEQ multiplex PCR; in TCRdb, only in-frame clones are kept and a portion is missing. The table includes under 250,000 clones, roughly 84% detected once. Sequencing used PBMCs. These receptors were obtained from a human donor in good health.

The chain is built from TRBV27 and TRBJ2-1; perhaps TRBD2 as D (6 bases). The germline V gene has CDR1 MNHEY and CDR2 SMNVEV (reference sequence). Trimming pared 2 bases from V and 14 bases from J, leaving 13 bases between. This CDR3 has 12 residues. Here the CDR3 DNA reads TGTGCCAGCAGTTTAATCGGGAGATCCGAGTTCTTC. Its translation is CASSLIGRSEFF.

The chain is built from TRBV7-9 and TRBJ2-4; 7 nucleotides agree with TRBD1. After removal of 6 bases from V and 3 bases from J, the junction contained 5 bases not matched to a gene. This CDR3 spans 14 amino acids. Looked up from germline, CDR1 is SEHNR and CDR2 is FQNEAQ (reference sequence). DNA of the CDR3: TGTGCCAGCAGTCCTACAGGGGTCAAAAACATTCAGTACTTC. It is translated as CASSPTGVKNIQYF.

The rearrangement links TRBV6-1 to TRBJ2-7, with a weak D call TRBD2 (6 bases). The CDR3 runs 15 residues. V lost 3 bases, J lost 3 bases, and 15 bases lay in between. Germline lookup yields CDR1 MNHNS and CDR2 SASEGT. The DNA for the CDR3 is TGTGCCAGCAGTGATCTCGGGACTCCCCTCTACGAGCAGTACTTC. Its translation is CASSDLGTPLYEQYF.

This clone occurred once. The chain links TRBV7-9 to TRBJ2-2; D perhaps matches TRBD1 (6 bases). There are 14 residues in the CDR3. Trimming pared 6 bases from V and 3 bases from J, leaving 11 bases between. Germline CDR1 and CDR2: SEHNR and FQNEAQ (reference sequence). The CDR3 sequence: CASSKGGYTGELFF. The CDR3 region has the DNA TGTGCCAGCAGTAAAGGGGGATACACCGGGGAGCTGTTTTTT. The entire variable domain, with the rest obtained from reference TRBV7-9 and TRBJ2-2, is as follows: DTGVSQNPRHKITKRGQNVTFRCDPISEHNRLYWYRQTLGQGPEFLTYFQNEAQLEKSRLLSDRFSAERPKGSFSTLEIQRTEQGDSAMYLCASSKGGYTGELFFGEGSRLTVL.

This chain connects TRBV5-6 to TRBJ2-3, with D tentatively TRBD2 (5 bases). V lost 7 bases, J lost 4 bases, and 13 bases lay in between. This CDR3 spans 13 amino acids. Germline loops: CDR1 SGHDT, CDR2 YYEEEE. Here the CDR3 reads CASGPTGADTQYF. The CDR3 DNA reads TGTGCCAGCGGGCCTACCGGGGCAGATACGCAGTATTTT.

As DNA, the CDR3 is TGCACGGGGGGAACCCAGTACTTC. This encodes CTGGTQYF. The chain carries TRBV29-1 and TRBJ2-5, with 7 bases identical to TRBD2. This CDR3 is 8 amino acids long. CDR1 SQVTM and CDR2 ANQGSEA come from the germline V gene.

The V call is TRBV15, the J call TRBJ2-1; 7 bases agree with TRBD2. Germline CDR1 reads LNHNV; CDR2 reads YYDKDF (reference sequence). The CDR3 runs to 16 residues. The V and J ends lost 5 bases and 8 bases, in that order; junction bases with no gene match: 15. CDR3 sequence reads: CATSGPRGGGGDEQFF. The CDR3 DNA reads as TGTGCCACCAGCGGCCCGAGGGGAGGTGGGGGGGATGAGCAGTTCTTC.

The sample holds one count of this clone. The CDR3 reads CASSPDPGQRYEQYF. CDR3 DNA: TGTGCCAGTAGTCCCGATCCGGGACAGCGCTACGAGCAGTACTTC. The chain joins TRBV19 to TRBJ2-5; 7 bases agree with TRBD1. The end of the DNA fits TRBJ2-7 better, so the J call may be wrong. The CDR3 contains 15 residues. Per the germline V gene, CDR1 is LNHDA and CDR2 is SQIVND (reference sequence).

In this sample, this clone turned up a few times. The rearrangement joins TRBV2 to TRBJ1-4; 10 positions agree with TRBD1. The germline V gene encodes CDR1 SNHLY and CDR2 FYNNEI. Trimming at V came to 4 bases and at J to 7 bases, leaving 6 bases not matched to a gene. This CDR3 spans 15 amino acids. CDR3 nucleotide sequence: TGTGCCAGCAGTGCGGACAGGGGGAAGACTGAAAAACTGTTTTTT. Translating it yields CASSADRGKTEKLFF.

The chain employs TRBV2 and TRBJ2-2; unclear D gene. The CDR3 consists of 15 residues. Trimming stripped 6 bases from V and 1 base from J, with 12 bases between. Germline V gene lookup returns CDR1 SNHLY and CDR2 FYNNEI. This chain's CDR3 is CASSPRVLNTGELFF. In DNA, the CDR3 is TGTGCCAGCAGCCCCCGGGTCCTGAACACCGGGGAGCTGTTTTTT. Combining the CDR3 with reference TRBV2 and TRBJ2-2 gives the whole variable domain EPEVTQTPSHQVTQMGQEVILRCVPISNHLYFYWYRQILGQKVEFLVSFYNNEISEKSEIFDDQFSVERPDGSNFTLKIRSTKLEDSAMYFCASSPRVLNTGELFFGEGSRLTVL.

This sequence joins TRBV28 and TRBJ1-2; 8 bases map to TRBD1. The germline CDR1 and CDR2 sequences are MDHEN and SYDVKM. Trimming cost V 4 bases and J 2 bases; bases outside gene matches: 6. The CDR3 totals 15 residues. CDR3 nucleotides: TGTGCCAGCAGTTGGGGGGGACAGGACAACTATGGCTACACCTTC. Translation gives CASSWGGQDNYGYTF.

The chain links TRBV19 to TRBJ1-4; a weak D match, TRBD1 (6 bases). The CDR3 contains 16 residues. The V gene's germline CDR1 is LNHDA and CDR2 SQIVND (reference sequence). V dropped 5 bases and J dropped 7 bases, with 20 bases sitting between them. The chain's CDR3 is CASSVSSGVALEKLFF. The CDR3 bases are TGTGCCAGTAGTGTCTCTTCAGGGGTGGCGCTTGAAAAACTGTTTTTT.

This clone was found once. CDR3 DNA sequence: TGTGCCAGCAGCTCGGAATTACAGGGGGTCTTGGGAGGAAACACCATATATTTT. Translated, it gives CASSSELQGVLGGNTIYF. This rearrangement joins TRBV7-6 to TRBJ1-3, with TRBD1 matching over 8 bases. V dropped 4 bases and J dropped 4; count of bases not matched to a gene: 15. The germline gives CDR1 SGHVS, CDR2 FNYEAQ. CDR3 length: 18 amino acids.

The V and J genes are TRBV5-1 and TRBJ1-4; tentative D call: TRBD1 (5 bases). V was pared by 4 bases and J by 8 bases, with 18 bases between. The CDR3 is made up of 15 amino acids. Germline CDR1 reads SGHRS; CDR2 reads YFSETQ. The CDR3 sequence is CASSRARGDGEKLFF. Here the CDR3 DNA reads TGCGCCAGCAGCCGGGCCCGCGGGGACGGGGAAAAACTGTTTTTT.

The chain couples TRBV18 to TRBJ2-3, with no clear D. Trimming removed 1 base from V and 2 bases from J, with 13 bases in between. CDR1 KGHSH and CDR2 LQKENI come from the germline V gene. The length of the CDR3 is 16 residues. The CDR3 loop reads CASSPRVPTNTDTQYF. The CDR3 DNA sequence: TGTGCCAGCTCACCACGAGTCCCCACTAACACAGATACGCAGTATTTT.

This clone was seen once. The V gene is TRBV5-4, the J gene TRBJ2-1; tentatively, D is TRBD2 (5 bases). The CDR3 runs to 17 residues. The germline V gene encodes CDR1 SGHNT and CDR2 YYREEE (reference sequence). V shed 0 bases and J shed 0 bases, with 13 bases lying between them. The CDR3 DNA is TGTGCCAGCAGCTTGGCATGGACTTGGAGCTCCTACAATGAGCAGTTCTTC. It codes for CASSLAWTWSSYNEQFF.

The genes are TRBV7-9 and TRBJ2-3, with D hard to call. The CDR3 loop spans 15 amino acids. The V gene's germline CDR1 is SEHNR and CDR2 FQNEAQ (reference sequence). With 5 bases removed from V and 2 bases from J, the gap between germline ends came to 14 bases. In nucleotides, the CDR3 is TGTGCCAGCAGCCCCACGCGGCCCCACACAGATACGCAGTATTTT. Its protein is CASSPTRPHTDTQYF.

J is TRBJ2-3 and V is TRBV7-3; 8 bases align to TRBD2. The germline V gene encodes CDR1 SGHTA and CDR2 FQGTGA. The CDR3 is 17 residues long. J lost 1 base, V lost 1 base, and 7 bases had no gene match. The CDR3 is CASSLMASGRGTDTQYF. For the CDR3, the DNA is TGTGCCAGCAGCTTAATGGCTAGCGGGCGTGGCACAGATACGCAGTATTTT.

This clone was counted a few times. One end of the junction varies from germline; a read error may be responsible. The chain uses TRBV7-9 and TRBJ1-3; no firm D call. The CDR3 loop spans 14 amino acids. Germline CDR1 is SEHNR and CDR2 is FQNEAQ (reference sequence). As DNA, the CDR3 is TGTTCCAGCGGCTACACAGAAGCTGGAAACACCATATATTTT. Protein product: CSSGYTEAGNTIYF.

This rearrangement joins TRBV10-2 to TRBJ1-2; D is ambiguous. The V gene's germline CDR1 is WSHSY and CDR2 SAAADI. This CDR3 is 14 amino acids long. V shed 8 bases and J shed 3 bases, with 16 bases lying between them. As DNA, the CDR3 is TGCGCCAGCCGTGGCGACAAATGGGACTATGGCTACACCTTC. Translation gives CASRGDKWDYGYTF.

V gene TRBV7-9 combines with J gene TRBJ2-3, with 11 nucleotides matching TRBD2. From germline, CDR1 is SEHNR and CDR2 FQNEAQ (reference sequence). This CDR3 is 16 amino acids long. With V trimmed by 5 bases and J by 4 bases, 8 bases remained unmatched. The CDR3 loop reads CASSPSLAGASDTQYF. The CDR3 DNA is TGTGCCAGCAGCCCGTCACTAGCGGGAGCGTCAGATACGCAGTATTTT.

The genes are TRBV19 and TRBJ1-5; unclear D gene. Germline CDR1 LNHDA, CDR2 SQIVND (reference sequence). V was pared by 7 bases and J by 10 bases, with 23 bases between. The CDR3 has 15 residues. CDR3 nucleotide sequence: TGTGCCAGTAAGTCAATGGAGACCCGACGCCTTCCCCAGCATTTT. Residues: CASKSMETRRLPQHF.

This clone appeared once. J is TRBJ2-5 and V is TRBV28, with a weak D call TRBD2 (5 bases). The CDR3 sequence is 15 residues long. Germline-derived CDR1 and CDR2 are MDHEN and SYDVKM. V dropped 5 bases and J dropped 4 bases, with 17 bases sitting between them. This CDR3 reads CASSGSGVTLETQYF. As DNA, the CDR3 is TGTGCCAGCAGTGGGAGTGGGGTGACCCTAGAGACCCAGTACTTC.

This clone has just one count. The chain recombines TRBV5-6 with TRBJ1-2; 7 nucleotides line up with TRBD1. The CDR3 has 15 amino acids. The ends lost 2 bases at V and 4 bases at J; junction bases unmatched: 8. Germline-derived CDR1 and CDR2 are SGHDT and YYEEEE. CDR3 DNA sequence: TGTGCCAGCAGCTTTCCCCGGGACAGTCCCTATGGCTACACCTTC. As protein: CASSFPRDSPYGYTF.

The chain couples TRBV27 to TRBJ2-7, with 8 bases aligning to TRBD1. The trim removed 4 bases at V and 1 base at J, leaving 6 bases unmatched. This CDR3 has 15 amino acids. Germline CDR1 MNHEY, CDR2 SMNVEV (reference sequence). CDR3 DNA sequence: TGTGCCAGCAGTTCAGGGGGCACTAGTTCCTACGAGCAGTACTTC. It is translated as CASSSGGTSSYEQYF.

As regards this clone: Germline and junction disagree at one end, which may indicate a read error. CDR3 loop: CASSQEGGGPKF. CDR3 nucleotide sequence: TGTGCCAGCAGCCAAGAAGGGGGGGGGCCAAAATTC. The chain joins TRBV14 to TRBJ2-7, with D possibly TRBD2 on 7 matching bases. This CDR3 comprises 12 residues. Germline V gives CDR1 SGHDN, CDR2 FVKESK.

This clone showed up just once. Different DNA sequences within this sample yield the same CDR3. This chain joins TRBV4-2 and TRBJ1-5; 12 nucleotides line up with TRBD1. J lost 1 base, V lost 5 bases, and 0 bases had no gene match. Germline V lookup: CDR1 LGHNA, CDR2 YNFKEQ. CDR3 size: 15 residues. The CDR3, as DNA: TGTGCCAGCAGCGGGACAGGGGGCAGCAATCAGCCCCAGCATTTT. Protein sequence: CASSGTGGSNQPQHF.

CDR3 sequence: CASSITSGPAQTQYF. CDR3 coding DNA: TGTGCCAGCAGCATAACTAGCGGGCCCGCCCAGACCCAGTACTTC. The rearrangement links TRBV11-3 to TRBJ2-5; 9 nucleotides match TRBD2. Trimming at V came to 5 bases and at J to 6 bases, leaving 10 bases not matched to a gene. Germline values: CDR1 SGHNT, CDR2 YENEEA. The CDR3 spans 15 residues. Looking up the rest from reference TRBV11-3 and TRBJ2-5 gives the full variable domain: EAGVVQSPRYKIIEKKQPVAFWCNPISGHNTLYWYLQNLGQGPELLIRYENEEAVDDSQLPKDRFSAERLKGVDSTLKIQPAELGDSAVYLCASSITSGPAQTQYFGPGTRLLVL.

CDR3 sequence: CASSASPSGSIYEQYF. The CDR3 DNA reads as TGTGCCAGCAGCGCTTCCCCGAGCGGGAGTATTTACGAGCAGTACTTC. The chain employs TRBV7-9 and TRBJ2-7; TRBD2 matches 8 bases. This CDR3 has 16 residues. CDR1 and CDR2 from the germline V gene are SEHNR and FQNEAQ (reference sequence). Trimming removed 5 bases from V and 4 bases from J; junction bases left unmatched: 13.

This clone has a single count. V is TRBV25-1 and J is TRBJ1-2; 8 nucleotides line up with TRBD1. V trimming: 4 bases; J trimming: 9 bases; junction bases outside the gene matches: 7. CDR1 is MGHDK and CDR2 is SYGVNS in the germline V gene. The CDR3 runs 13 residues. For the CDR3, the DNA is TGTGCCAGCAGTGTATTCACAGGGGGGAGCTACACCTTC. Its translation: CASSVFTGGSYTF.